This passage covers 7 T cell receptor beta chains from one sample sequenced in a study of neurological immune-mediated disorders. TCRdb reprocessed the 5' RACE reads via MiXCR and lists one record per CDR3 protein. Among roughly 38,000 distinct CDR3 sequences listed, over 8.5% were seen once. Sample time point: technical triplicate 1. Sample: PBMCs. The origin of the receptors is a man between 60 and 75 years old with HTLV-1-associated myelopathy (HAM/TSP).

The chain combines TRBV4-2 with TRBJ1-4; the D is unclear. The length of the CDR3 is 16 residues. The germline CDR1 and CDR2 sequences are LGHNA and YNFKEQ. The germline V and J ends were trimmed by 0 bases and 0 bases, with 8 bases remaining between them. CDR3 protein: CASSQDAQTTNEKLFF. The CDR3, as DNA: TGTGCCAGCAGCCAAGATGCTCAAACAACTAATGAAAAACTGTTTTTT.

This clonotype was observed many times. The genes are TRBV6-2 or TRBV6-3 and TRBJ1-2; tentatively, D is TRBD1 (5 bases). The CDR3 has 12 amino acids. Trimming left V 10 bases short and J 3 bases short, with 12 bases between. Germline V CDR1 and CDR2: MNHEY, SVGEGT. CDR3 sequence: CATRESDYGYTF. The CDR3 nucleotides read TGTGCCACCAGGGAGAGTGACTATGGCTACACCTTC.

This clonotype occurred many times. For the CDR3, the DNA is TGCAGTGCCAAGAGGGGGGGAGATACGCAGTATTTT. This translates into CSAKRGGDTQYF. The chain couples TRBV20-1 to TRBJ2-3; D might be TRBD2 (7 bases). Germline V gene data show CDR1 as DFQATT and CDR2 as SNEGSKA (reference sequence). The CDR3 runs to 12 residues. V was clipped by 6 bases and J by 5 bases, with 12 bases between them.

This clonotype was observed many times. The genes are TRBV7-2 and TRBJ2-3; a possible D gene is TRBD1 (5 bases). CDR3 length equals 14 residues. Germline loops: CDR1 SGHTA, CDR2 FQGNSA. V dropped 11 bases and J dropped 0 bases, with 15 bases sitting between them. CDR3 protein: CAYAERQSTDTQYF. DNA of the CDR3: TGTGCCTACGCGGAAAGACAGAGCACAGATACGCAGTATTTT.

At least ten counts were recorded for this clonotype. This chain's CDR3 is CASSYGTFPYEQYF. In DNA form, the CDR3 reads TGTGCCAGCTCTTACGGGACATTCCCCTACGAGCAGTACTTC. J is TRBJ2-7 and V is TRBV2; perhaps TRBD1 as D (6 bases). V lost 8 bases to trimming and J lost 2 bases, with 16 bases between them. The CDR3 has 14 residues. Germline CDR1 is SNHLY and CDR2 is FYNNEI.

This clonotype was picked up many times. The chain links TRBV20-1 to TRBJ2-5; no reliable D call. Germline V gene data show CDR1 as DFQATT and CDR2 as SNEGSKA (reference sequence). The CDR3 spans 15 residues. The V gene lost 4 bases and the J gene lost 7 bases, with 22 bases spanning the gap. CDR3 in amino acids: CSAILGRSVGPTQYF. In DNA, the CDR3 is TGCAGTGCTATCCTCGGGCGCTCGGTAGGGCCGACCCAGTACTTC.

In its sample, this clonotype was seen many times. V gene TRBV28 combines with J gene TRBJ2-7, with no clear D. The CDR3 runs 13 residues. V was cut by 4 bases and J by 0 bases, with 7 bases left in between. CDR1 is MDHEN and CDR2 is SYDVKM in the germline V gene. The CDR3 sequence is CASSSLNSYEQYF. Here the CDR3 DNA reads TGTGCCAGCAGTTCTCTTAACTCCTACGAGCAGTACTTC.